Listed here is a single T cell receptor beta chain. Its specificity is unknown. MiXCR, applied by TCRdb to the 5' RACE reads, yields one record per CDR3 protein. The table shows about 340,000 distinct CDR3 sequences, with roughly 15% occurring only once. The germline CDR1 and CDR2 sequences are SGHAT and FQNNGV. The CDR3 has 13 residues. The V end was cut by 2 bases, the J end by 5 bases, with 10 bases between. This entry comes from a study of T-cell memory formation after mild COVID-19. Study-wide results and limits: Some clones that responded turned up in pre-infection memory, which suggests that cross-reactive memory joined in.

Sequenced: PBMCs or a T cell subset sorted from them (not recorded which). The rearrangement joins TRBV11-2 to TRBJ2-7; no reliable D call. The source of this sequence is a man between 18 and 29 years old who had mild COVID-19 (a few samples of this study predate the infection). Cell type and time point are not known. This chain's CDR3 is CASSLLRNNEQYV. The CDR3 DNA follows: TGTGCCAGCAGCTTATTACGGAATAACGAGCAGTACGTC.